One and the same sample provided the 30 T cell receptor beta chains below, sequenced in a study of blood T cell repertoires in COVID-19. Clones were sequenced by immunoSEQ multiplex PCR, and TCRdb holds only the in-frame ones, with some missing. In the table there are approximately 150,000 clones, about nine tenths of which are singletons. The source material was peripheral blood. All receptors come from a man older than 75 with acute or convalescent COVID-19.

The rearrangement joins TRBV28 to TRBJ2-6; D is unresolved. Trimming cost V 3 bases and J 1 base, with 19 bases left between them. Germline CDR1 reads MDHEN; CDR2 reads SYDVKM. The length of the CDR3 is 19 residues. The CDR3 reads CASSFTAGSPKSGANVLTF. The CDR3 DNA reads TGTGCCAGCAGTTTCACCGCCGGGTCTCCTAAGTCTGGGGCCAACGTCCTGACTTTC.

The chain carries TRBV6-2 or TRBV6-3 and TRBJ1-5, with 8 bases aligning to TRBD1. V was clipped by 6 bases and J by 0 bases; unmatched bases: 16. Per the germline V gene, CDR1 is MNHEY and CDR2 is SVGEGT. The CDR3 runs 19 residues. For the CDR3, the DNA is TGTGCCAGCAGCCCCGGACCAGGACAGGGCTATTATAGCAATCAGCCCCAGCATTTT. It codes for CASSPGPGQGYYSNQPQHF.

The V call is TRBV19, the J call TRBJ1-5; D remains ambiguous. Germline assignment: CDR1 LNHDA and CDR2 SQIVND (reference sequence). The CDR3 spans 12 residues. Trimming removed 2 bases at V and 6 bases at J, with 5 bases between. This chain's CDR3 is CASSIFRQPQHF. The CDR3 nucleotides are TGTGCCAGTAGTATATTTCGTCAGCCCCAGCATTTT.

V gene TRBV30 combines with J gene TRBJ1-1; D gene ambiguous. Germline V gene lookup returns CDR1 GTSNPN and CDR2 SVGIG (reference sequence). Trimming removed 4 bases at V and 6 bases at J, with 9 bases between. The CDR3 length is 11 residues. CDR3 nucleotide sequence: TGTGCCTGGACGGTGGAGGCTGAAGCTTTCTTT. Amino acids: CAWTVEAEAFF.

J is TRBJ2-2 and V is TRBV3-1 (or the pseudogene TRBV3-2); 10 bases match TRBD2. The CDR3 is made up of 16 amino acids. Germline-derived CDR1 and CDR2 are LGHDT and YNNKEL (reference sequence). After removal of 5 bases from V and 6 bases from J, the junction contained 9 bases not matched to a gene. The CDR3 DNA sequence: TGTGCCAGCAGCTACGTAGCGGGGGGAAGGGCCGGGGAGCTGTTTTTT. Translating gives CASSYVAGGRAGELFF.

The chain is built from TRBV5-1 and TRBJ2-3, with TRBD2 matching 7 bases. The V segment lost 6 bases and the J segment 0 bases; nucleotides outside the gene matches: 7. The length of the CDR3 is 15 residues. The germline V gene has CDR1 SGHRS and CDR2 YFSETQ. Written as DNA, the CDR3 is TGCGCCAGCAAGCGGGACCCCACTAGCACAGATACGCAGTATTTT. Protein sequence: CASKRDPTSTDTQYF.

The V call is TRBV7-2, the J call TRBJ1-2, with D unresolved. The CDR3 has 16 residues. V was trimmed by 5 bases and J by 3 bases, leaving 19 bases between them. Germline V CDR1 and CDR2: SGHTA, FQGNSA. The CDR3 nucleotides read TGTGCCAGCAGCCGCGGGGTCAATGTCGCCCACTATGGCTACACCTTC. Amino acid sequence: CASSRGVNVAHYGYTF.

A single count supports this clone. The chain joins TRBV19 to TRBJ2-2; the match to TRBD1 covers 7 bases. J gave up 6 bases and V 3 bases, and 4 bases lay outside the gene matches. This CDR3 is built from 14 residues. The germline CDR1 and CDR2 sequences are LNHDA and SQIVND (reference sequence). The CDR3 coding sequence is TGTGCCAGTAGTATGAGGGGGCCCTCCGGGGAGCTGTTTTTT. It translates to CASSMRGPSGELFF.

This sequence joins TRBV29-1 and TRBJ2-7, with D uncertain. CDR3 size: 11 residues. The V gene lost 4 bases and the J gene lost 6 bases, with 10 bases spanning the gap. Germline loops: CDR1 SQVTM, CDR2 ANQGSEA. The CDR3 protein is CSVARSGEQYF. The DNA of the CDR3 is TGCAGCGTTGCCCGGTCGGGCGAGCAGTACTTC.

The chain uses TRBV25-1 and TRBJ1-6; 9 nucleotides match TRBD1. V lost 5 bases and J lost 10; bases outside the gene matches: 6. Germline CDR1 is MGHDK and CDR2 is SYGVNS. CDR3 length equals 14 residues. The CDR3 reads CASSSGTGLSPLHF. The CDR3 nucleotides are TGTGCCAGCAGTTCCGGGACAGGGCTCTCACCCCTCCACTTT. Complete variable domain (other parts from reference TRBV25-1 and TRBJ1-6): EADIYQTPRYLVIGTGKKITLECSQTMGHDKMYWYQQDPGMELHLIHYSYGVNSTEKGDLSSESTVSRIRTEHFPLTLESARPSHTSQYLCASSSGTGLSPLHFGNGTRLTVT.

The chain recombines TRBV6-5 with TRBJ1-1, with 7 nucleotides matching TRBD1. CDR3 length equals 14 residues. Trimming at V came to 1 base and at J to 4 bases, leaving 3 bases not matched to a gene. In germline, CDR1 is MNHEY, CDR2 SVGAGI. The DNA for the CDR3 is TGTGCCAGCAGTTACTTGGACAGGTCCACTGAAGCTTTCTTT. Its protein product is CASSYLDRSTEAFF.

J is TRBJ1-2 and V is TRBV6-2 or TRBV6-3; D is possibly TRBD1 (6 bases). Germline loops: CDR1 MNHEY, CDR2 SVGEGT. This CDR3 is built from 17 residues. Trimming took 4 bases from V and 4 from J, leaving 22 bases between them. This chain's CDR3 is CASSSSGQRGYGYGYTF. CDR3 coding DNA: TGTGCCAGCAGTTCGTCCGGACAGAGGGGGTACGGCTATGGCTACACCTTC.

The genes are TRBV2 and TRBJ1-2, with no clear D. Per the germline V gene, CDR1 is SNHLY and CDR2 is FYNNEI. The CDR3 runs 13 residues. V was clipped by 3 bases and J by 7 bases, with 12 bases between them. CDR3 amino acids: CASSEVTRSGYTF. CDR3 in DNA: TGTGCCAGCAGTGAGGTCACCCGTAGTGGCTACACCTTC.

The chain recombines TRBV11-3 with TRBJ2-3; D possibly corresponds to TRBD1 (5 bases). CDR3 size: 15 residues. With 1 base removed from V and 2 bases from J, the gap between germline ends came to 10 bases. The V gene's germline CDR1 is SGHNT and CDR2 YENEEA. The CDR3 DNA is TGTGCCAGCAGCTTAGGAACAGGCGACACAGATACGCAGTATTTT. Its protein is CASSLGTGDTDTQYF.

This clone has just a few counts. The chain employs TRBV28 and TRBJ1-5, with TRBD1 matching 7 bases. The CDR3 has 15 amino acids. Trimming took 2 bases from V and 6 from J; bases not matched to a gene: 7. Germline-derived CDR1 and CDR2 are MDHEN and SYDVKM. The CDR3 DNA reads TGTGCCAGCAGTTTAACGACAGGGACGGTTCAGCCCCAGCATTTT. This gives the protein CASSLTTGTVQPQHF.

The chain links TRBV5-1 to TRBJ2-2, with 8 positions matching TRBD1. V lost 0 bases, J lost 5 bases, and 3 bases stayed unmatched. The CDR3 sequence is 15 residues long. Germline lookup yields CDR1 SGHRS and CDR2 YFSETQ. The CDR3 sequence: CASSLAQGATGELFF. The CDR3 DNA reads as TGCGCCAGCAGCTTGGCTCAGGGGGCGACCGGGGAGCTGTTTTTT.

CDR3 sequence reads: CASSWRTDNYGYTF. The CDR3 coding sequence is TGCGCCAGCAGCTGGAGGACAGATAACTATGGCTACACCTTC. J is TRBJ1-2 and V is TRBV5-1; possibly TRBD1 for D (6 bases). Germline-derived CDR1 and CDR2 are SGHRS and YFSETQ. CDR3 length: 14 amino acids. Deletions cut 3 bases from V and 1 base from J, with 10 bases between. The complete variable domain, with remaining parts taken from reference TRBV5-1 and TRBJ1-2, reads KAGVTQTPRYLIKTRGQQVTLSCSPISGHRSVSWYQQTPGQGLQFLFEYFSETQRNKGNFPGRFSGRQFSNSRSEMNVSTLELGDSALYLCASSWRTDNYGYTFGSGTRLTVV.

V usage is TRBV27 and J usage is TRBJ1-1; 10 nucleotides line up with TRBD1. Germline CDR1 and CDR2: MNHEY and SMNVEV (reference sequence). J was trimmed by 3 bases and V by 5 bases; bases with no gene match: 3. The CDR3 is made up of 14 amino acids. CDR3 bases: TGTGCCAGCAGTCTGGGACAGGGGCACACTGAAGCTTTCTTT. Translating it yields CASSLGQGHTEAFF.

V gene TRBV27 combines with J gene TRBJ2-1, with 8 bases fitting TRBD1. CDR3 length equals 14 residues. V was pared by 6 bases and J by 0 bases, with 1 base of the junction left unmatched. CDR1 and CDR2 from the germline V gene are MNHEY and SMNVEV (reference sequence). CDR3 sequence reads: CASRDRASYNEQFF. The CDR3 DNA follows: TGTGCCAGCAGGGACAGGGCCTCCTACAATGAGCAGTTCTTC.

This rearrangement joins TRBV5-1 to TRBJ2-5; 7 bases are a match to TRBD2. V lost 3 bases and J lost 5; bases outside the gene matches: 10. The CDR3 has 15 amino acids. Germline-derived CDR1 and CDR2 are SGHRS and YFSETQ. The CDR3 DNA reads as TGCGCCAGCAGCTCGAACCGCCTGGGGGGGGAGACCCAGTACTTC. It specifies CASSSNRLGGETQYF. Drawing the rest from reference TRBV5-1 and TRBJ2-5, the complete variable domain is KAGVTQTPRYLIKTRGQQVTLSCSPISGHRSVSWYQQTPGQGLQFLFEYFSETQRNKGNFPGRFSGRQFSNSRSEMNVSTLELGDSALYLCASSSNRLGGETQYFGPGTRLLVL.

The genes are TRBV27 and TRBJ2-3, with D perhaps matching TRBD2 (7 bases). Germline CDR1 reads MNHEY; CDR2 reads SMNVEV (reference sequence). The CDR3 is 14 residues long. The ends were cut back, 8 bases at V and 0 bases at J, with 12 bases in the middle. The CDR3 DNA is TGTGCCAGCGGGAGGGGGAGAAGCACAGATACGCAGTATTTT. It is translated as CASGRGRSTDTQYF.

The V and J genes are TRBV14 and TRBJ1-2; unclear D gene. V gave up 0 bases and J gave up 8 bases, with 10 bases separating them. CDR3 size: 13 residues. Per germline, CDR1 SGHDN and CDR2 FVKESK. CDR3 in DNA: TGTGCCAGCAGCCAAGATCGGGAGAGGGGCTACACCTTC. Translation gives CASSQDRERGYTF.

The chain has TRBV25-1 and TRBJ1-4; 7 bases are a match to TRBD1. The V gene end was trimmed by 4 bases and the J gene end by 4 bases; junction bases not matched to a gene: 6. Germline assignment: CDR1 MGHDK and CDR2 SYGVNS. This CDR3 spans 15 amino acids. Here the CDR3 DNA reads TGTGCCAGCAGTGCAGGACAGGTCCTTAATGAAAAACTGTTTTTT. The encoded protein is CASSAGQVLNEKLFF.

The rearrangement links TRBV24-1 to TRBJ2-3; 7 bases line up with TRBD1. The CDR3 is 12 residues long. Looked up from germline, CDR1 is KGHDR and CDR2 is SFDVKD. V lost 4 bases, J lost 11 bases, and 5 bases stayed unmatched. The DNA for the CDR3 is TGTGCCACCAGTGAATCGACAGGGCGGCAGTATTTT. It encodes CATSESTGRQYF.

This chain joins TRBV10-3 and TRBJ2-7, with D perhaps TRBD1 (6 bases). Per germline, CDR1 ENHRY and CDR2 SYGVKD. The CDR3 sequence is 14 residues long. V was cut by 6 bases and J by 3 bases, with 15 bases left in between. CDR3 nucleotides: TGTGCCATCAGGCACTACGACAGGAACTACGAGCAGTACTTC. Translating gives CAIRHYDRNYEQYF.

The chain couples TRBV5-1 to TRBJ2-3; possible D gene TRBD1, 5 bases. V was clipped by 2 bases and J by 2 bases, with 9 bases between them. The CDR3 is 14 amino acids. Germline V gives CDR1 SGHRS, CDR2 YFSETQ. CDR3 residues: CASSFLGDTDTQYF. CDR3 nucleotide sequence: TGCGCCAGCAGCTTCCTAGGGGACACAGATACGCAGTATTTT. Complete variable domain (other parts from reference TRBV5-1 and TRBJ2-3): KAGVTQTPRYLIKTRGQQVTLSCSPISGHRSVSWYQQTPGQGLQFLFEYFSETQRNKGNFPGRFSGRQFSNSRSEMNVSTLELGDSALYLCASSFLGDTDTQYFGPGTRLTVL.

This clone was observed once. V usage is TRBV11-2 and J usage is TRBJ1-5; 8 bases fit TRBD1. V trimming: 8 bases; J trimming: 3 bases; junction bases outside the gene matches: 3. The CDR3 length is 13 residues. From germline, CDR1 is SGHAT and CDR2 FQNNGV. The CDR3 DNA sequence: TGTGCCAGCGGGACAGGTATCAATCAGCCCCAGCATTTT. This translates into CASGTGINQPQHF.

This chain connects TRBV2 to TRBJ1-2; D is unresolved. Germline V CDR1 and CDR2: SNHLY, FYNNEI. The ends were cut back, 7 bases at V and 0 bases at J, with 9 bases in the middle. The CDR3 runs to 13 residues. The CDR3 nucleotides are TGTGCCAGCACACCCAGGACTAACTATGGCTACACCTTC. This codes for CASTPRTNYGYTF.

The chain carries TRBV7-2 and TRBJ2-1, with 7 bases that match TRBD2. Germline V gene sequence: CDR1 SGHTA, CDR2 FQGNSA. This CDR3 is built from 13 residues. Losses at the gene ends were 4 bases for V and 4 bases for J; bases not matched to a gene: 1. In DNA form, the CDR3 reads TGTGCCAGCAGCTCGGGACTATACAATGAGCAGTTCTTC. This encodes CASSSGLYNEQFF.

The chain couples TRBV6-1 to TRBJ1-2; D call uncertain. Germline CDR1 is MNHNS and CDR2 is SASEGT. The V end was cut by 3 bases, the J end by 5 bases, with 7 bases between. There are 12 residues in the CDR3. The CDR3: CASSDTEYGYTF. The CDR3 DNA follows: TGTGCCAGCAGTGATACAGAATATGGCTACACCTTC.